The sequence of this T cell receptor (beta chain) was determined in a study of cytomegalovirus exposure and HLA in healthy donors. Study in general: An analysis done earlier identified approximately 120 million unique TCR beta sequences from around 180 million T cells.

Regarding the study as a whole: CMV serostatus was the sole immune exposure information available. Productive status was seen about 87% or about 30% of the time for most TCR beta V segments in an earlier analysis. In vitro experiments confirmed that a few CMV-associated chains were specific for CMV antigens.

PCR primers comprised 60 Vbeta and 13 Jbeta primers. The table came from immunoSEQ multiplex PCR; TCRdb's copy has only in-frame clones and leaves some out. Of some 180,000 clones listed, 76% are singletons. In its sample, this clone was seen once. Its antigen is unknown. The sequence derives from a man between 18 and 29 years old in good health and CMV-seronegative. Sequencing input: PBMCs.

CDR3: CASSFGQGLRETQYF. CDR3 sequence (DNA): TGTGCCAGCAGCTTTGGGCAGGGGCTTCGGGAGACCCAGTACTTC. The chain combines TRBV11-3 with TRBJ2-5; possibly TRBD1 for D (6 bases). V lost 3 bases to trimming and J lost 5 bases, with 16 bases between them. CDR3 length equals 15 residues. CDR1 is SGHNT, CDR2 YENEEA, per germline.